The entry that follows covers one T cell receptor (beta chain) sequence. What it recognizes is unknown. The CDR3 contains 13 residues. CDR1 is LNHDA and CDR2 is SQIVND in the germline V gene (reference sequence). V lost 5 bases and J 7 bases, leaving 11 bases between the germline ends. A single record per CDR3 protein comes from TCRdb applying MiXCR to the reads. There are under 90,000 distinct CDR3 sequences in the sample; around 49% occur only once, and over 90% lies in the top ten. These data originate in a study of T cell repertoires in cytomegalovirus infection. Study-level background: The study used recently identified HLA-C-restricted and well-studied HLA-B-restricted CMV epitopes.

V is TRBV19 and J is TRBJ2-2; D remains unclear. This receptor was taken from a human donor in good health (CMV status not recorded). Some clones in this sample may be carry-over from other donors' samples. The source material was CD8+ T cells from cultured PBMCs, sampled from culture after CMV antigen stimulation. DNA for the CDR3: TGTGCCAGTAGTTCCCTAGAAAACGGGGAGCTGTTTTTT. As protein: CASSSLENGELFF.